This T cell receptor beta chain stems from a study of blood T cell repertoires in COVID-19. As for the study in general: Donors in the United States, Italy and Spain gave samples during acute or convalescent COVID-19. Sample material is recorded as cDNA or gDNA derived from T cells, B-cell-depleted T cells, or PBMCs.

Enrolment of Seattle patients took place during active infection, and they were followed longitudinally. The CDR3 totals 14 residues. J lost 5 bases, V lost 11 bases, and 11 bases had no gene match. Per the germline V gene, CDR1 is WSHSY and CDR2 is SAAADI. Methods used by the authors: The authors estimated nucleated cell counts from reference gene primer amplification. Some clones are missing from TCRdb's copy, which holds only in-frame ones; the method was immunoSEQ multiplex PCR. The DNA gave D and trimming, while V, J and clone size come from that table. The sample lists hundreds of thousands of clones, more than 75% occurring once.

This sequence originates from a woman aged 50 to 60 with COVID-19, enrolled during active disease. The sequenced material came from peripheral blood. This chain uses TRBV10-2 with TRBJ1-3, with 8 bases aligning to TRBD1. CDR3 amino acids: CAVLTDRGRNTIYF. DNA for the CDR3: TGCGCCGTTCTGACCGACAGGGGCCGAAACACCATATATTTT.